What follows are 32 T cell receptor beta chains derived from one specimen sequenced in a study of CXCR3-negative and CXCR3-positive naive CD8 T cells. For these TCRs, the target antigens are not known. 5' RACE that incorporated UMI labels was used to prepare the TRB cDNA libraries. No DNA is given; TCRdb re-called the 5' RACE reads and lists each CDR3 protein once. The sample totals some 64,000 distinct CDR3 sequences. Study outcomes and limitations: Greater hydrophobicity was found in TRB CDR3s of CXCR3-positive naive cells than of CXCR3-negative naive cells.

Sequenced sample: naive CXCR3+ CD8+ T cells from blood. The subset is: CD45RO-CCR7+CD27+CD95- naive CD8+ T cells expressing CXCR3 (TNR3+). The source is a human donor in good health. Some clones in this sample may be carry-over from other donors' samples.

The rearrangement uses TRBV7-2 and TRBJ1-5; the D call from TCRdb, TRBD1, cannot be confirmed without DNA. Looked up from germline, CDR1 is SGHTA and CDR2 is FQGNSA. CDR3 length: 15 amino acids. CDR3 sequence reads: CASSEGAGVQQPQHF.

The rearrangement uses TRBV6-5 and TRBJ2-1; with no DNA, the TCRdb D assignment of TRBD1 cannot be verified. This CDR3 spans 15 amino acids. Looked up from germline, CDR1 is MNHEY and CDR2 is SVGAGI. The CDR3 sequence: CASSYSQGLGNEQFF.

The V gene is TRBV6-2 or TRBV6-3, the J gene TRBJ1-1; TCRdb proposes TRBD1, but this gene call is untestable without DNA. This CDR3 has 13 residues. Germline CDR1 is MNHEY and CDR2 is SVGEGT. CDR3 sequence: CASTIDRATEAFF.

The chain joins TRBV14 to TRBJ1-2. The germline CDR1 and CDR2 sequences are SGHDN and FVKESK. The CDR3 consists of 17 residues. CDR3 sequence reads: CASSHFTGTLDHYGYTF.

This chain joins TRBV21-1 and TRBJ2-7; no DNA is available, so the TRBD2 call from TCRdb remains unchecked. TRBV21-1 is annotated as a pseudogene. The CDR3 has 16 amino acids. CDR3: CASSKDGPPGGHEQYF.

This rearrangement joins TRBV10-2 to TRBJ1-1. Germline V lookup: CDR1 WSHSY, CDR2 SAAADI. CDR3 size: 12 residues. The CDR3 reads CAADGLNTEAFF.

The chain is built from TRBV29-1 and TRBJ2-4. This CDR3 region has 12 residues. Germline CDR1 and CDR2: SQVTM and ANQGSEA. The CDR3 here is CSVKLAKNIQYF. Full variable domain (outside the CDR3, taken from reference TRBV29-1 and TRBJ2-4): SAVISQKPSRDICQRGTSLTIQCQVDSQVTMMFWYRQQPGQSLTLIATANQGSEATYESGFVIDKFPISRPNLTFSTLTVSNMSPEDSSIYLCSVKLAKNIQYFGAGTRLSVL.

V and J are TRBV12-3 or TRBV12-4 and TRBJ2-5; TCRdb outputs TRBD2, but without DNA this stays unchecked. The CDR3 has 18 amino acids. The CDR3 sequence is CASSSPLAGGDPSMSQYF.

The chain has TRBV4-3 and TRBJ2-7. CDR1 and CDR2 (germline): LGHNA, YSLEER. The CDR3 contains 14 residues. CDR3: CASSQVPGPYEQYF.

The V and J genes are TRBV9 and TRBJ2-7. Germline lookup yields CDR1 SGDLS and CDR2 YYNGEE. The CDR3 loop spans 13 amino acids. CDR3 region: CASSVDPTYEQYF.

The V call is TRBV4-3, the J call TRBJ2-3. Germline-derived CDR1 and CDR2 are LGHNA and YSLEER. The CDR3 contains 15 residues. CDR3 loop: CASSQDSYTTDTQYF.

The genes are TRBV7-6 and TRBJ1-1; absent DNA, TCRdb's TRBD1 call cannot be checked. CDR1 SGHVS and CDR2 FNYEAQ come from the germline V gene. The CDR3 runs 12 residues. CDR3 residues: CASSPTGYEAFF.

J is TRBJ1-5 and V is TRBV14. The CDR3 spans 13 residues. Germline CDR1 reads SGHDN; CDR2 reads FVKESK. The CDR3 sequence is CASSPYGSQPQHF.

The chain joins TRBV27 to TRBJ2-4. Germline-derived CDR1 and CDR2 are MNHEY and SMNVEV (reference sequence). The CDR3 contains 13 residues. Here the CDR3 reads CASSLASGNIQYF.

The chain links TRBV28 to TRBJ2-2; the D call of TRBD1 rests on TCRdb alone, since no DNA is present to check it. The CDR3 length is 19 residues. Germline-derived CDR1 and CDR2 are MDHEN and SYDVKM. CDR3 residues: CASGSIRNRGPSNTGELFF.

This chain links TRBV4-3 with TRBJ2-6; TCRdb lists TRBD2, though no DNA is available to test this call. The CDR3 totals 17 residues. Germline assignment: CDR1 LGHNA and CDR2 YSLEER. The CDR3 here is CASSQDGPSSGANVLTF.

The chain is built from TRBV7-3 and TRBJ2-1; TCRdb lists TRBD1, though no DNA is available to test this call. The CDR3 loop spans 14 amino acids. Per germline, CDR1 SGHTA and CDR2 FQGTGA. CDR3 in amino acids: CASSLQGAGNEQFF.

This chain links TRBV10-3 with TRBJ2-1; the TCRdb D gene call, TRBD1, has no DNA to confirm it. Germline CDR1 is ENHRY and CDR2 is SYGVKD. The length of the CDR3 is 13 residues. CDR3 residues: CAIELVRGTEQFF.

The chain couples TRBV9 to TRBJ1-1. Germline assignment: CDR1 SGDLS and CDR2 YYNGEE. This CDR3 has 14 amino acids. This CDR3 is CASSVYPRYTEAFF.

The chain is built from TRBV12-3 or TRBV12-4 and TRBJ2-2. This CDR3 contains 16 residues. The CDR3 protein is CASSSRGGQNTGELFF.

The chain has TRBV10-3 and TRBJ2-2. The CDR3 runs to 14 residues. Per germline, CDR1 ENHRY and CDR2 SYGVKD. This CDR3 reads CAIRLPANTGELFF.

The CDR3 sequence is CASRGSNYGYTF. The J gene is TRBJ1-2, the V gene TRBV12-3 or TRBV12-4. The CDR3 totals 12 residues.

This chain connects TRBV19 to TRBJ2-3. The CDR3 length is 12 residues. The germline gives CDR1 LNHDA, CDR2 SQIVND (reference sequence). The CDR3 loop is CASSSSGDTQYF.

The V call is TRBV7-2, the J call TRBJ2-7; TCRdb gives TRBD2 as the D gene, but with no DNA this cannot be confirmed. Germline assignment: CDR1 SGHTA and CDR2 FQGNSA. The CDR3 runs to 18 residues. CDR3 sequence reads: CASSLRGPQQGGSYEQYF.

J is TRBJ2-7 and V is TRBV20-1; lacking DNA, the TRBD1 call made by TCRdb goes unchecked. Germline V lookup: CDR1 DFQATT, CDR2 SNEGSKA (reference sequence). The CDR3 is 14 amino acids. The CDR3 loop reads CSAITGGYSYEQYF.

The chain joins TRBV5-4 to TRBJ2-7. Germline CDR1 and CDR2: SGHNT and YYREEE (reference sequence). The CDR3 sequence is 13 residues long. The CDR3 protein is CASGIRGLYEQYF.

V usage is TRBV14 and J usage is TRBJ2-7; the D call of TRBD2 rests on TCRdb alone, since no DNA is present to check it. Germline V CDR1 and CDR2: SGHDN, FVKESK. The CDR3 spans 14 residues. CDR3 region: CASSQSPRLGEQYF.

The J gene is TRBJ2-2, the V gene TRBV9. The CDR3 covers 12 residues. Germline assignment: CDR1 SGDLS and CDR2 YYNGEE. CDR3 region: CASSPIAGELFF.

V usage is TRBV12-3 or TRBV12-4 and J usage is TRBJ1-1; no DNA is available, so the TRBD1 call from TCRdb remains unchecked. The CDR3 consists of 12 residues. The CDR3 protein is CASSLGTGEAFF.

V and J are TRBV29-1 and TRBJ1-5; TCRdb picks TRBD1, but there is no DNA to check that call. The CDR3 runs to 15 residues. From germline, CDR1 is SQVTM and CDR2 ANQGSEA. The CDR3 sequence is CSVGAGTGVEQPQHF.

This sequence joins TRBV5-1 and TRBJ2-1; the D call from TCRdb, TRBD1, cannot be confirmed without DNA. Germline assignment: CDR1 SGHRS and CDR2 YFSETQ. The CDR3 contains 13 residues. The CDR3 is CASSMYRGNEQFF.

The chain couples TRBV7-3 to TRBJ1-1; lacking DNA, the TRBD1 call made by TCRdb goes unchecked. Per the germline V gene, CDR1 is SGHTA and CDR2 is FQGTGA. The CDR3 is 15 amino acids. The CDR3 protein is CASSLSGGPNTEAFF.